The clone carrying this TCR beta chain showed up just a few times. Sample-barcoded 5' priming and a J-beta primer mix drove a second PCR of about 6 to 11 cycles. MiXCR, run by TCRdb on the 5' RACE reads, gives a single entry per CDR3 protein. The table includes some 1.4 million distinct CDR3 sequences, 40% to 50% detected once. These data are taken from a study of blood T cells in healthy people across ages. Sequencing was carried out using blood. The receptor's source is a woman between 18 and 29 years old in good health.

The CDR3 DNA sequence: TGTGCCACCAGCAGAGATGAGGGGGTAGCCAAAAACATTCAGTACTTC. Protein: CATSRDEGVAKNIQYF. This sequence joins TRBV15 and TRBJ2-4, with D possibly matching TRBD1 (6 bases). The V end lost 0 bases, the J end lost 0 bases, and 9 bases lay between the germline ends. The CDR3 contains 16 residues. The germline V gene has CDR1 LNHNV and CDR2 YYDKDF (reference sequence).